The 20 T cell receptor beta chains given below trace back to one sample, sequenced in a study of blood T cells in healthy people across ages. Primers used in a second PCR of about 7 to 11 cycles were a sample-barcoded 5' primer and a J-beta primer mix. MiXCR was run by TCRdb on the 5' RACE reads, yielding one entry per CDR3 protein. The sample holds fewer than 900,000 distinct CDR3 sequences, about half seen once. Sequences were obtained from blood. The receptors shown here come from a woman in her sixties or seventies in good health.

The chain has TRBV7-2 and TRBJ1-4, with a tentative D call TRBD1 (5 bases). V lost 5 bases to trimming and J lost 8 bases, with 18 bases between them. In germline, CDR1 is SGHTA, CDR2 FQGNSA. CDR3 length equals 15 residues. The CDR3 here is CASSQDRGSQEKLFF. The DNA for the CDR3 is TGTGCCAGCAGCCAAGATCGGGGCTCACAAGAAAAACTGTTTTTT.

The gene calls are TRBV5-1 and TRBJ2-7; 7 positions match TRBD1. Germline lookup yields CDR1 SGHRS and CDR2 YFSETQ. The CDR3 is made up of 14 amino acids. V was pared by 5 bases and J by 3 bases, with 8 bases of the junction left unmatched. The CDR3 sequence is CASRSGTVIYEQYF. CDR3 DNA sequence: TGCGCCAGCAGATCCGGGACAGTGATCTACGAGCAGTACTTC.

The chain has TRBV28 and TRBJ1-4; D remains unclear. The germline gives CDR1 MDHEN, CDR2 SYDVKM. V was clipped by 0 bases and J by 2 bases, with 13 bases between them. CDR3 length: 17 residues. The CDR3 sequence is CASSLWGRGRTNEKLFF. For the CDR3, the DNA is TGTGCCAGCAGTTTATGGGGGAGAGGGCGCACTAATGAAAAACTGTTTTTT.

The V gene is TRBV5-1, the J gene TRBJ1-1; D gene unclear. The CDR3 consists of 14 residues. Trimming left V 2 bases short and J 3 bases short, with 11 bases between. Germline assignment: CDR1 SGHRS and CDR2 YFSETQ. DNA of the CDR3: TGCGCCAGCAGCTTTGCCGGCGTGGACACTGAAGCTTTCTTT. Protein sequence: CASSFAGVDTEAFF.

With respect to this clonotype: A single base separates this from a much larger clone, so it may be a read error. The rearrangement uses TRBV9 and TRBJ2-1; 12 bases align to TRBD2. The V gene end was trimmed by 3 bases and the J gene end by 5 bases; junction bases not matched to a gene: 3. CDR3 length: 15 residues. In germline, CDR1 is SGDLS, CDR2 YYNGEE. The CDR3 here is CASSETSGRDNEQFF. The CDR3 coding sequence is TGTGCCAGCAGCGAGACTAGCGGGAGAGACAATGAGCAGTTCTTC.

This clonotype has just one count. This CDR3 fails to terminate in the conserved phenylalanine or tryptophan, so it likely reflects a read error. This chain connects TRBV12-3 or TRBV12-4 to TRBJ2-5; TRBD2 matches at 8 bases. This CDR3 is built from 15 residues. The V and J ends lost 5 bases and 0 bases, in that order; junction bases with no gene match: 5. CDR3 protein: CASSTGGRYQETQYL. The CDR3 bases are TGTGCCAGCAGTACAGGCGGGAGGTACCAAGAGACCCAGTACTTA.

The rearrangement uses TRBV2 and TRBJ2-2; the D is unclear. Germline V gene sequence: CDR1 SNHLY, CDR2 FYNNEI. CDR3 length: 11 amino acids. Trimming cost V 7 bases and J 6 bases, with 6 bases left between them. The CDR3, as DNA: TGTGCCAGCACGTTCCCCGGGGAGCTGTTTTTT. This sequence encodes CASTFPGELFF.

V and J are TRBV21-1 and TRBJ2-3; the table calls TRBD1, which could not be checked here. TRBV21-1 is labeled a pseudogene. The CDR3 contains 13 residues. For the CDR3, the DNA is TGTGCCAGCACGGGACAGGCCACAGATACGCAGTATTTT. Residues: CASTGQATDTQYF.

This sequence joins TRBV7-3 and TRBJ2-5, with TRBD1 identical over 8 bases. The CDR3 runs 13 residues. With V trimmed by 6 bases and J by 4 bases, 4 bases remained unmatched. CDR1 and CDR2 from the germline V gene are SGHTA and FQGTGA. The CDR3 here is CASSAGTGETQYF. The CDR3 nucleotides are TGTGCCAGCAGTGCCGGGACAGGAGAGACCCAGTACTTC.

The chain uses TRBV7-2 and TRBJ2-3; TRBD2 aligns across 7 bases. This CDR3 comprises 15 residues. The ends lost 5 bases at V and 2 bases at J; junction bases unmatched: 7. Germline assignment: CDR1 SGHTA and CDR2 FQGNSA. The DNA of the CDR3 is TGTGCCAGCAGCCCTGGGACTACGTTCACAGATACGCAGTATTTT. Amino acids: CASSPGTTFTDTQYF. The full variable domain, its missing parts supplied by reference TRBV7-2 and TRBJ2-3, is GAGVSQSPSNKVTEKGKDVELRCDPISGHTALYWYRQSLGQGLEFLIYFQGNSAPDKSGLPSDRFSAERTGGSVSTLTIQRTQQEDSAVYLCASSPGTTFTDTQYFGPGTRLTVL.

In DNA form, the CDR3 reads TGCGCCAGCAGCACGGACAGGACCCAAGAGACCCAGTACTTC. This encodes CASSTDRTQETQYF. The chain combines TRBV5-1 with TRBJ2-5, with 7 bases lining up with TRBD1. V was clipped by 4 bases and J by 1 base; unmatched bases: 4. The CDR3 contains 14 residues. The germline V gene encodes CDR1 SGHRS and CDR2 YFSETQ.

This clonotype was recorded only once. The germline gene is not matched at one end of the junction; a read error may be the cause. V is TRBV28 and J is TRBJ2-5; D is ambiguous. The CDR3 sequence is 14 residues long. In germline, CDR1 is MDHEN, CDR2 SYDVKM. As DNA, the CDR3 is TGTGCCAGTAGTTTATTAGGCTGGAACAATGAGCAGTACTTC. The encoded protein is CASSLLGWNNEQYF.

Comment on this clonotype: An end of the junction does not agree with germline; a read error may underlie this. The chain carries TRBV20-1 and TRBJ2-1, with 12 bases matching TRBD2. The CDR3 extends over 18 amino acids. Germline CDR1 is DFQATT and CDR2 is SNEGSKA (reference sequence). The CDR3 DNA reads as TGCGGTGCTAGAGACGTAAGACTAGCGGGAGAGTTCGACAATGAGCAGTTCTTC. Encoded protein: CGARDVRLAGEFDNEQFF.

V is TRBV4-1 and J is TRBJ2-7, with TRBD2 as a possible D gene (6 bases). Germline V gene lookup returns CDR1 MGHRA and CDR2 YSYEKL. V was trimmed by 4 bases and J by 6 bases, leaving 13 bases between them. The CDR3 is 13 residues long. The CDR3 DNA is TGCGCCAGCAGCCCCCGGGTGGGGGGCGAGCAGTACTTC. This codes for CASSPRVGGEQYF.

This clonotype was seen a few times. The chain links TRBV29-1 to TRBJ2-7; tentative D call: TRBD2 (7 bases). Germline V gene data show CDR1 as SQVTM and CDR2 as ANQGSEA. The length of the CDR3 is 17 residues. V was shortened by 4 bases and J by 3 bases, with 25 bases between the two germline ends. The CDR3 here is CSVGSSRGAGTIYEQYF. CDR3 coding DNA: TGCAGCGTTGGCAGTTCCCGGGGGGCAGGGACAATCTACGAGCAGTACTTC.

Turning to this clonotype: Its ends do not fully match the called genes, so a read error is possible. The rearrangement links TRBV15 to TRBJ2-4; D unresolved. In germline, CDR1 is LNHNV, CDR2 YYDKDF (reference sequence). The CDR3 has 15 residues. The DNA of the CDR3 is TGTGCCACCAGCAGAGATATGGACGTTAAAAACACTCAGTACTTC. It specifies CATSRDMDVKNTQYF. Based on the CDR3 plus reference TRBV15 and TRBJ2-4, the full variable domain is DAMVIQNPRYQVTQFGKPVTLSCSQTLNHNVMYWYQQKSSQAPKLLFHYYDKDFNNEADTPDNFQSRRPNTSFCFLDIRSPGLGDTAMYLCATSRDMDVKNTQYFGAGTRLSVL.

DNA of the CDR3: TGTGCCAGCAGCTTGGGACTTCTAGCGGGAGGTTCGAGGGAGACCCAGTACTTC. It specifies CASSLGLLAGGSRETQYF. The chain links TRBV7-8 to TRBJ2-5; 11 nucleotides align to TRBD2. CDR3 length: 18 residues. The V gene's germline CDR1 is SGHVS and CDR2 FQNEAQ. Losses at the gene ends were 3 bases for V and 5 bases for J; bases not matched to a gene: 14.

The V gene is TRBV5-1, the J gene TRBJ2-1; D perhaps matches TRBD2 (5 bases). V dropped 1 base and J dropped 7 bases, with 12 bases sitting between them. CDR1 is SGHRS and CDR2 is YFSETQ in the germline V gene. This CDR3 has 14 amino acids. CDR3 residues: CASSLRFRGNEQFF. For the CDR3, the DNA is TGCGCCAGCAGCTTGAGGTTTCGAGGGAATGAGCAGTTCTTC.

This chain joins TRBV3-1 and TRBJ2-3; perhaps TRBD2 as D (6 bases). V was pared by 1 base and J by 3 bases, with 17 bases between. CDR1 and CDR2 from the germline V gene are LGHDT and YNNKEL (reference sequence). The CDR3 sequence is 17 residues long. The CDR3 loop is CASSQGRIGRGTDTQYF. As DNA, the CDR3 is TGTGCCAGCAGCCAAGGTCGTATCGGGAGAGGGACAGATACGCAGTATTTT.

The rearrangement uses TRBV2 and TRBJ2-4; perhaps TRBD2 as D (6 bases). This CDR3 spans 14 amino acids. Looked up from germline, CDR1 is SNHLY and CDR2 is FYNNEI. Trimming cost V 4 bases and J 8 bases, with 15 bases left between them. The CDR3: CASSVDGGVDIQYF. CDR3 nucleotides: TGTGCCAGCAGTGTTGATGGAGGGGTGGACATTCAGTACTTC.